This TCR beta chain was captured by sequencing in a study of shared clonotypes between healthy human individuals. Study at large: The study enrolled a couple of women and a few men aged 18 to 49.

Caucasian adults living in Nashville, Tennessee, provided all samples. Splitting the CD4+ cells yielded a CD45RA+ naive subset and a CD45RA-negative memory subset. Assay used: immunoSEQ multiplex PCR; TCRdb lists only in-frame clones, some missing. The sample contains about 1.1 million clones, 70% to 85% of which appear only once. The sequence was collected from a man younger than 30 in good health. Some clones in this sample may be carry-over from other donors' samples. The sample taken for sequencing was memory CD4+ T cells from PBMCs. Specified subset: CD45RA-negative fraction.

The CDR3 sequence: CASKNRFGNTEAFF. The CDR3 DNA reads TGTGCCAGCAAGAACAGGTTTGGGAACACTGAAGCTTTCTTT. V and J are TRBV2 and TRBJ1-1, with D possibly matching TRBD1 (5 bases). V lost 7 bases, J lost 1 base, and 13 bases lay in between. The CDR3 length is 14 residues. Germline V gives CDR1 SNHLY, CDR2 FYNNEI.